The sequence of this T cell receptor beta chain was determined in a study of technical replicates of blood from four donors. TCRdb's copy holds only in-frame clones and misses some; the assay was immunoSEQ multiplex PCR. Here the sample spans almost 65,000 clones, roughly 86% being singletons. The germline V and J ends were trimmed by 6 bases and 3 bases, with 14 bases remaining between them. The germline V gene encodes CDR1 SGHAT and CDR2 FQNNGV. This CDR3 is built from 15 residues. Input material: PBMCs. This rearrangement joins TRBV11-2 to TRBJ2-2; weak D call: TRBD2 (6 bases). The clonotype was recovered from a human donor in good health. Some clones in this sample may be carry-over from other donors' samples. The CDR3: CASSFPGRDTGELFF. CDR3 DNA: TGTGCCAGCAGTTTCCCCGGGAGAGACACCGGGGAGCTGTTTTTT.